The clone carrying this T cell receptor (beta chain) has a handful of counts. Its antigen is undetermined. Trimming left V 0 bases short and J 2 bases short, with 9 bases between. Germline V lookup: CDR1 SGHDT, CDR2 YYEEEE. The CDR3 has 15 residues. This record belongs to a study of beta chain features in type 1 diabetes. Sorting that relied on CD45RO/CCR7/CD25/CD127/CD95/CD27 yielded CD4+ naive, central memory, regulatory and stem cell-like memory cells. General study points: Patients' naive, central memory and Treg TCRB repertoires seemed closer to one another than those of healthy donors. Shortening of TCRB CDR3s, moderate but significant, appeared in all four CD4+ subsets of Type 1 diabetes patients.

The whole isolated RNA underwent reverse transcription, so sequencing captured expressed TCRB transcripts. Sequencing used immunoSEQ multiplex PCR; TCRdb keeps in-frame clones, though not all of them. The sample lists roughly 160,000 clones, 7.8% seen once, with more than 0.75% in the top ten. The source is a woman in her thirties or forties with type 1 diabetes. The specimen was central memory CD4+ T cells from blood. The chain is built from TRBV5-6 and TRBJ2-1; possible D gene TRBD2, 5 bases. The CDR3 DNA follows: TGTGCCAGCAGCTTGGCTGGGAGACCCTACAATGAGCAGTTCTTC. It yields the protein CASSLAGRPYNEQFF.